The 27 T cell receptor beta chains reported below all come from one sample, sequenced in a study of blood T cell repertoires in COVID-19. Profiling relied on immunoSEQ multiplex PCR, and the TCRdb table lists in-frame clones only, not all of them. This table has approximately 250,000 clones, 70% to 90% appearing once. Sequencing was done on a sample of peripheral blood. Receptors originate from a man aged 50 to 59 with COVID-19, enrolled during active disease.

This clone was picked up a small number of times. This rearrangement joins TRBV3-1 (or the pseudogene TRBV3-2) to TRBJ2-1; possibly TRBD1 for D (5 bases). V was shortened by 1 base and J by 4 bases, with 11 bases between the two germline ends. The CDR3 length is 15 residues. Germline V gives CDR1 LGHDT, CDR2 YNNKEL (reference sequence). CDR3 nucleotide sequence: TGTGCCAGCAGCCAAGCACAGGACCCATACAATGAGCAGTTCTTC. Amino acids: CASSQAQDPYNEQFF.

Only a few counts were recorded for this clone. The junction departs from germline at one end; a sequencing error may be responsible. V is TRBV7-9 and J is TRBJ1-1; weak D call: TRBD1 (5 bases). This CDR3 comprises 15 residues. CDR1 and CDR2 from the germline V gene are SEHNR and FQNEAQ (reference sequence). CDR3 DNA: TGTGCCAGCAACTTAGAAAGGGGTTTAAACACTGAAGCTTTCTTT. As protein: CASNLERGLNTEAFF. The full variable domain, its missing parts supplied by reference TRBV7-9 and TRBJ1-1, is DTGVSQNPRHKITKRGQNVTFRCDPISEHNRLYWYRQTLGQGPEFLTYFQNEAQLEKSRLLSDRFSAERPKGSFSTLEIQRTEQGDSAMYLCASNLERGLNTEAFFGQGTRLTVV.

CDR3 residues: CASRQGGPSNQPQHF. The CDR3 nucleotides are TGTGCCAGTAGGCAGGGGGGACCAAGCAATCAGCCCCAGCATTTT. V is TRBV19 and J is TRBJ1-5; TRBD1 matches at 7 bases. With V trimmed by 6 bases and J by 1 base, 6 bases remained unmatched. Looked up from germline, CDR1 is LNHDA and CDR2 is SQIVND (reference sequence). The CDR3 consists of 15 residues.

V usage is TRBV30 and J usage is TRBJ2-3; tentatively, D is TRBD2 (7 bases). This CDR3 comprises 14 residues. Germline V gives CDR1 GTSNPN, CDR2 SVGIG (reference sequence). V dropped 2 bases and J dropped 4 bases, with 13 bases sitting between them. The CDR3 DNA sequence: TGTGCCTGGAGTAGTCCCGGGGGGCCAGATACGCAGTATTTT. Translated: CAWSSPGGPDTQYF. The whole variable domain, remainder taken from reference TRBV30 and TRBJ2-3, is SQTIHQWPATLVQPVGSPLSLECTVEGTSNPNLYWYRQAAGRGLQLLFYSVGIGQISSEVPQNLSASRPQDRQFILSSKKLLLSDSGFYLCAWSSPGGPDTQYFGPGTRLTVL.

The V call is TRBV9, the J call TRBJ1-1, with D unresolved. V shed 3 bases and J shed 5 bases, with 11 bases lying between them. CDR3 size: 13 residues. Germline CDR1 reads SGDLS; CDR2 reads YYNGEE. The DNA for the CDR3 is TGTGCCAGCAGCGCTGACGGAGGGACTGAAGCTTTCTTT. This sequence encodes CASSADGGTEAFF.

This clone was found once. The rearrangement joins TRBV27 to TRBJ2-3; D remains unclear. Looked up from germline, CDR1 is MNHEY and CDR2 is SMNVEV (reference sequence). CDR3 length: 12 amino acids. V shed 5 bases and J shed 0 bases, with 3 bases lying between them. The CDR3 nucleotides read TGTGCCAGCAGTCCAAGCACAGATACGCAGTATTTT. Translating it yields CASSPSTDTQYF.

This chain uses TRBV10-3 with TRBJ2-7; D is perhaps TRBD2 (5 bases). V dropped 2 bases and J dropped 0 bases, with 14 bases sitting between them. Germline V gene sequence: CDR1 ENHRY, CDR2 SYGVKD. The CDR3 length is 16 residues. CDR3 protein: CAISEGVGSRSYEQYF. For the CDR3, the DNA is TGTGCCATCAGTGAGGGGGTAGGGAGCCGCTCCTACGAGCAGTACTTC.

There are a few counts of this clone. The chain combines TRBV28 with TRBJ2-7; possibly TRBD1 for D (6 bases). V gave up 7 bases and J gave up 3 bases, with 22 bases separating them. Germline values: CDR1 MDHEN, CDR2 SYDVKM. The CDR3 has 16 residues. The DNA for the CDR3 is TGTGCCAGCACCTACAGGGATTGGTACGGGAACTACGAGCAGTACTTC. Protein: CASTYRDWYGNYEQYF.

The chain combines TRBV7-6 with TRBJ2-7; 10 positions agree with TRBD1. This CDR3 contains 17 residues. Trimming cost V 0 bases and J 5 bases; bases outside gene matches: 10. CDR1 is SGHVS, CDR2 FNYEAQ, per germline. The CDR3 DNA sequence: TGTGCCAGCAGCTTAGCTGGCACCGGGACAGGGGCCCACGAGCAGTACTTC. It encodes CASSLAGTGTGAHEQYF.

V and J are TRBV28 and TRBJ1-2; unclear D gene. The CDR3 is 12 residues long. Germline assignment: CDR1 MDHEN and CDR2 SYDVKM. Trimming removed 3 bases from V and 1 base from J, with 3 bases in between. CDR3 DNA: TGTGCCAGCAGTTTTCTTAACTATGGCTACACCTTC. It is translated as CASSFLNYGYTF.

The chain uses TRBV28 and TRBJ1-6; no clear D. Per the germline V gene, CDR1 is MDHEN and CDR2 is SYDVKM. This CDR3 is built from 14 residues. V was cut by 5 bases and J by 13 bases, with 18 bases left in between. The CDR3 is CASSAGPSTLPLHF. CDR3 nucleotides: TGTGCCAGCAGTGCGGGTCCCTCAACCCTGCCCCTCCACTTT.

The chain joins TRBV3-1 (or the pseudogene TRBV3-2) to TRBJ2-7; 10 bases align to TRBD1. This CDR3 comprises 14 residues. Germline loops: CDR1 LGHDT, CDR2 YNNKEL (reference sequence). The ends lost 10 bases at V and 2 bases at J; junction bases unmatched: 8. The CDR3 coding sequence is TGTGCCACTAAACCCGGGACAGGGGCCTACGAGCAGTACTTC. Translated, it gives CATKPGTGAYEQYF.

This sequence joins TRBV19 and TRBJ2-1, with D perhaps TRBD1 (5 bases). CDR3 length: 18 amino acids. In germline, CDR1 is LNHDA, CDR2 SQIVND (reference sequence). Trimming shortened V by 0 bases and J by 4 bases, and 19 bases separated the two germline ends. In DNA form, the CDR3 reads TGTGCCAGTAGTATAGATCTTTCCGCCAGGGCTCCTTACAATGAGCAGTTCTTC. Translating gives CASSIDLSARAPYNEQFF.

CDR3 sequence (DNA): TGTGCCAGCAGCCCCGGGACAGAGAACTATGGCTACACCTTC. Residues: CASSPGTENYGYTF. The chain couples TRBV2 to TRBJ1-2; 7 positions match TRBD1. Germline V gene lookup returns CDR1 SNHLY and CDR2 FYNNEI. The CDR3 sequence is 14 residues long. V trimming: 6 bases; J trimming: 2 bases; junction bases outside the gene matches: 6.

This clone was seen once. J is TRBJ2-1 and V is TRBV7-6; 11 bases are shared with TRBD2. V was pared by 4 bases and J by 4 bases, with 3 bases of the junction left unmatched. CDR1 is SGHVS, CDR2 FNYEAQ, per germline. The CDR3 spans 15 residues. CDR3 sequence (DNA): TGTGCCAGCAGCTCAGGGACTAGCGGATACAATGAGCAGTTCTTC. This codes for CASSSGTSGYNEQFF.

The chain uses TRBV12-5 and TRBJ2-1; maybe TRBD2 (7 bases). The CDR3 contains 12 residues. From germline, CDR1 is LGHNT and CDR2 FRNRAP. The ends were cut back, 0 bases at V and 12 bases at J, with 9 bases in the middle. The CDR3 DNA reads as TGTGCTAGTGGTTTGGTACGGGGGGCGCAGTTCTTC. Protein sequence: CASGLVRGAQFF.

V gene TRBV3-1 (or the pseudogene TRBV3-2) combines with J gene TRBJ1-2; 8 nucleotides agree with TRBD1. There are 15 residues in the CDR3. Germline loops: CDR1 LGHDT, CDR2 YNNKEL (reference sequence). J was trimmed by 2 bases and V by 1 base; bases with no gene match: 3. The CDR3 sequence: CASSQVGDRNYGYTF. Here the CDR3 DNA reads TGTGCCAGCAGCCAAGTTGGGGACAGGAACTATGGCTACACCTTC.

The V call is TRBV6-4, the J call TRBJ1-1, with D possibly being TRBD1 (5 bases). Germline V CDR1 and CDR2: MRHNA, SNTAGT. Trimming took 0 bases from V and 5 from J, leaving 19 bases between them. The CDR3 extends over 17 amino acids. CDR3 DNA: TGTGCCAGCAGTGACTCGAATGGCGGGGCGGATGGAACTGAAGCTTTCTTT. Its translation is CASSDSNGGADGTEAFF.

CDR3 sequence reads: CASHRGWGNSPLHF. The CDR3 DNA follows: TGTGCCAGCCACAGGGGATGGGGGAATTCACCCCTCCACTTT. The chain carries TRBV21-1 and TRBJ1-6; TRBD1 is taken as the D call from the table, unchecked against the DNA. TRBV21-1 constitutes a pseudogene. This CDR3 is built from 14 residues.

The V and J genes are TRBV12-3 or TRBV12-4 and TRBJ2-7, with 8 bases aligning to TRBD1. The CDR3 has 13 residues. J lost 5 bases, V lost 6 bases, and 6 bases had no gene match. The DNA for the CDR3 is TGTGCCAGCAGGTGGACAGGGCAGGACGAGCAGTACTTC. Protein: CASRWTGQDEQYF.

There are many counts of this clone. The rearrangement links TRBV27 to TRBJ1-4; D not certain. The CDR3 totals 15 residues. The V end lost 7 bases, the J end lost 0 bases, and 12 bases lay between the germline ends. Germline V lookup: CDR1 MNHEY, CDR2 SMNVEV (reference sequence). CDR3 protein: CASTGSGATNEKLFF. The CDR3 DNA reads TGTGCCAGCACTGGGAGCGGGGCAACTAATGAAAAACTGTTTTTT.

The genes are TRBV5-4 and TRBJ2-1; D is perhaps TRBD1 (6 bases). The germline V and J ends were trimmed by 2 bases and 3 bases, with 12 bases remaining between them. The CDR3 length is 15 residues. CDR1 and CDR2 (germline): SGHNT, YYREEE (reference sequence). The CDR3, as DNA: TGTGCCAGCAGCTTTTTCAGGGGTTACTACAATGAGCAGTTCTTC. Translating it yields CASSFFRGYYNEQFF.

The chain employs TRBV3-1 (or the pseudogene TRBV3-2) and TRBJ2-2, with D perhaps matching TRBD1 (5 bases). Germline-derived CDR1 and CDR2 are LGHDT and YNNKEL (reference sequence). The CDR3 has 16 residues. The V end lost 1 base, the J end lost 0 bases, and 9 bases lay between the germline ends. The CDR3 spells CASSQGQGPNTGELFF. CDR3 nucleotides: TGTGCCAGCAGCCAAGGGCAGGGCCCGAACACCGGGGAGCTGTTTTTT.

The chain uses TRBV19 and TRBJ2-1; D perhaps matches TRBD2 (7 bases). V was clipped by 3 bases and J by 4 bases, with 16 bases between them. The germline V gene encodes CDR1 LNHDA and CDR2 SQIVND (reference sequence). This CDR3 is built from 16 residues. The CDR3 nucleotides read TGTGCCAGTAGTATGCCCTGGGGGGGCGAGTACAATGAGCAGTTCTTC. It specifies CASSMPWGGEYNEQFF.

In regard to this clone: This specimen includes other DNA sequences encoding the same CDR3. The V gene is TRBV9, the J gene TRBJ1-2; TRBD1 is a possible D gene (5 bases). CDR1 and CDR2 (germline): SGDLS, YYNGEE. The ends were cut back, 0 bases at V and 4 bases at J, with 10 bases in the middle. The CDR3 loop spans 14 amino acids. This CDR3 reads CASSVEQAPYGYTF. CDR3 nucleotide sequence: TGTGCCAGCAGCGTAGAACAGGCGCCCTATGGCTACACCTTC.

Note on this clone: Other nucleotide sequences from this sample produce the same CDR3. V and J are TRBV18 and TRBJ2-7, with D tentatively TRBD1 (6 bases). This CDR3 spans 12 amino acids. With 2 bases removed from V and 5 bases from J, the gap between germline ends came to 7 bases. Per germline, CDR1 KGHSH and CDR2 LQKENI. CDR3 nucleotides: TGTGCCAGCTCACCAGGGGGCAACGAGCAGTACTTC. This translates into CASSPGGNEQYF.

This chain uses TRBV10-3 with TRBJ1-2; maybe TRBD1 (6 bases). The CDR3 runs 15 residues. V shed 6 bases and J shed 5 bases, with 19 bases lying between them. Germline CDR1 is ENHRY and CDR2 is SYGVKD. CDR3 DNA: TGTGCCATCAGCGGGTGGGACACTTTTCGATATGGCTACACCTTC. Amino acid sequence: CAISGWDTFRYGYTF.